A single T cell receptor (beta chain) is shown here with its context. Its antigen is currently unknown. PCR amplification relied on 60 Vbeta primers (plus 13 Jbeta primers). The protocol was immunoSEQ multiplex PCR, while the TCRdb copy is restricted to in-frame clones and leaves out a portion. Among 200,000 or so clones listed, about 82% were seen once. This entry comes from a study of cytomegalovirus exposure and HLA in healthy donors. Unrecorded immune exposure was likely among donors, who were nominally healthy when sampled. Germline V gives CDR1 SGHAT, CDR2 FQNNGV. Trimming removed 1 base from V and 4 bases from J, with 13 bases in between. This CDR3 region has 15 residues. Findings of the study overall: TRBV6-2, TRBV6-3 and other indistinguishable V segments were excluded. Cytomegalovirus association was assigned to about 150 TCR beta chains. Sequencing probably produced one cluster of sequence variants that were highly shared.

This chain uses TRBV11-2 with TRBJ2-5; a weak D match, TRBD2 (5 bases). The sequencing input was PBMCs. The sequence derives from a man under 40 in good health and CMV-seronegative. The CDR3 is CASSLGTGMGETQYF. Written as DNA, the CDR3 is TGTGCCAGCAGCTTAGGTACGGGAATGGGAGAGACCCAGTACTTC.